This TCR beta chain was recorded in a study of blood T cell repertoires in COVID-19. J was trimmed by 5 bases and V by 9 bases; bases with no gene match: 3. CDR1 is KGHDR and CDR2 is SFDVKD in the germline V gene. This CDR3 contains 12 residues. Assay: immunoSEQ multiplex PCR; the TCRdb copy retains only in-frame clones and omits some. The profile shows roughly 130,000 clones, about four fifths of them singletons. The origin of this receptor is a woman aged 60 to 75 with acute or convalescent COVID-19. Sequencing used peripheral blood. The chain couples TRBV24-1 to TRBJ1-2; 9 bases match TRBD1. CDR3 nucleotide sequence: TGTGCCACCTCCGGACAGGGGTATGGCTACACCTTC. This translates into CATSGQGYGYTF.